This T cell receptor (beta chain) is drawn from a study of blood T cell repertoires in COVID-19. Study information: Acute-phase and convalescent COVID-19 samples originated in the United States, Italy and Spain.

This CDR3 spans 13 amino acids. Trimming cost V 0 bases and J 7 bases, with 7 bases left between them. The germline gives CDR1 MNHEY, CDR2 SVGAGI. The method was immunoSEQ multiplex PCR; TCRdb's version includes in-frame clones alone and lacks a portion of them. The sample contains hundreds of thousands of clones, approximately 89% of which appear only once. The rearrangement links TRBV6-5 to TRBJ2-4; no clear D. This sequence was found in a man aged 18 to 35 with COVID-19, enrolled during active disease. The sample consisted of peripheral blood. The CDR3 sequence: CASSYSARNIQYF. The CDR3 nucleotides read TGTGCCAGCAGTTACTCAGCCAGGAACATTCAGTACTTC.